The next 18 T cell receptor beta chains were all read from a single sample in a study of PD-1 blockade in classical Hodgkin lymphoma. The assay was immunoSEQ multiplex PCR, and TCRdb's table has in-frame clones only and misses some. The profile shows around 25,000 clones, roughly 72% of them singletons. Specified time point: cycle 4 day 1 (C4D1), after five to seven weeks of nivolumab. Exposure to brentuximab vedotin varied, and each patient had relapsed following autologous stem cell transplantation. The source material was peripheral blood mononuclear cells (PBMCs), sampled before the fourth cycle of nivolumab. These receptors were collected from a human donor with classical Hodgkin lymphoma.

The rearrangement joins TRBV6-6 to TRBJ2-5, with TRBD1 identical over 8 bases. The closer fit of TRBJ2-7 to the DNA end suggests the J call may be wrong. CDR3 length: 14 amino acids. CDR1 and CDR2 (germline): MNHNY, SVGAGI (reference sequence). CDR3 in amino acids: CASKVQGDSYEQYF. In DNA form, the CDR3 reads TGTGCCAGCAAGGTACAGGGGGATTCCTACGAGCAGTACTTC.

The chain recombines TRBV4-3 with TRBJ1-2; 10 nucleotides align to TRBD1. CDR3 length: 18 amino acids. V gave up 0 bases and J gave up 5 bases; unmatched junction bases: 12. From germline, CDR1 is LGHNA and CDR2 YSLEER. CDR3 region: CASSQEKDIGGQGYGYTF. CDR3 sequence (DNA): TGCGCCAGCAGCCAAGAGAAGGACATCGGGGGACAGGGGTATGGCTACACCTTC.

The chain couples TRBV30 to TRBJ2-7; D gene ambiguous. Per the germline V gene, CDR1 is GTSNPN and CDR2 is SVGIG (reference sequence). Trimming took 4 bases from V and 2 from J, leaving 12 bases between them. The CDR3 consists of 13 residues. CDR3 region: CAWTLDGPYEQYF. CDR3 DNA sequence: TGTGCCTGGACCTTGGACGGACCCTACGAGCAGTACTTC. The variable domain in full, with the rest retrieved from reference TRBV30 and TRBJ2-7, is SQTIHQWPATLVQPVGSPLSLECTVEGTSNPNLYWYRQAAGRGLQLLFYSVGIGQISSEVPQNLSASRPQDRQFILSSKKLLLSDSGFYLCAWTLDGPYEQYFGPGTRLTVT.

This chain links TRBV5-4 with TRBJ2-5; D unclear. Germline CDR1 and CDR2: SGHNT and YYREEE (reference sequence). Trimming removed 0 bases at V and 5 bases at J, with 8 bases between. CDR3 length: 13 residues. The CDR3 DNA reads TGTGCCAGCAGCTTGGACAGAAAGGAGACCCAGTACTTC. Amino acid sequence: CASSLDRKETQYF.

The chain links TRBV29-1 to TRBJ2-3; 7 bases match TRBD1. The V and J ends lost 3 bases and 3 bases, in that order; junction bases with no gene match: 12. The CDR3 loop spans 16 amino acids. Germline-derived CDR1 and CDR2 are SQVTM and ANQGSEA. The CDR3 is CSVEGQGVRLTDTQYF. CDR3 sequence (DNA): TGCAGCGTTGAGGGGCAGGGGGTTCGGTTGACAGATACGCAGTATTTT.

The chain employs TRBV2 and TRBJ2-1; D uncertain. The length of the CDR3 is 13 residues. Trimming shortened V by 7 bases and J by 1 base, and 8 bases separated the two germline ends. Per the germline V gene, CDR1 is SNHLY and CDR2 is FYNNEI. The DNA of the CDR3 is TGTGCCAGCATGGCGGCTTCCTACAATGAGCAGTTCTTC. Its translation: CASMAASYNEQFF.

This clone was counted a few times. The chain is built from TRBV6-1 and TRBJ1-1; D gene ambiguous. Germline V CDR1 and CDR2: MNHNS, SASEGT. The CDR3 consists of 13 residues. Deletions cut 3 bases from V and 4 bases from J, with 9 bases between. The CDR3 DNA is TGTGCCAGCAGTGAGGAAAGAATCACTGAAGCTTTCTTT. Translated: CASSEERITEAFF.

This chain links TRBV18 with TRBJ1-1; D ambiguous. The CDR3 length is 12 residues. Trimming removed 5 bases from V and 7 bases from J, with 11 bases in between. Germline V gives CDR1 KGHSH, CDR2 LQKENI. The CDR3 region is CASSSGRSEAFF. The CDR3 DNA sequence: TGTGCCAGCTCATCGGGAAGGAGTGAAGCTTTCTTT.

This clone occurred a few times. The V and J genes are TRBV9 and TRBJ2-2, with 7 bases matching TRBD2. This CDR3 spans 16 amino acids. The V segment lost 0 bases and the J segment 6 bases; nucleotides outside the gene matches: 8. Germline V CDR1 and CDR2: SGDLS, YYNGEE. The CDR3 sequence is CASSVEGGRGSGELFF. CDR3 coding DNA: TGTGCCAGCAGCGTAGAAGGCGGGAGAGGGTCCGGGGAGCTGTTTTTT. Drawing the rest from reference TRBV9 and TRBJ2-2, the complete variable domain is DSGVTQTPKHLITATGQRVTLRCSPRSGDLSVYWYQQSLDQGLQFLIQYYNGEERAKGNILERFSAQQFPDLHSELNLSSLELGDSALYFCASSVEGGRGSGELFFGEGSRLTVL.

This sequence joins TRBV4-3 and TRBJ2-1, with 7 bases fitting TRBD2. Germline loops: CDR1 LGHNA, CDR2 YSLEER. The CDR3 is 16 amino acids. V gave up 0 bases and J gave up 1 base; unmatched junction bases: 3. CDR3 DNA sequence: TGCGCCAGCAGCCAAGAGGAGCGGGGTTCCTACAATGAGCAGTTCTTC. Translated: CASSQEERGSYNEQFF.

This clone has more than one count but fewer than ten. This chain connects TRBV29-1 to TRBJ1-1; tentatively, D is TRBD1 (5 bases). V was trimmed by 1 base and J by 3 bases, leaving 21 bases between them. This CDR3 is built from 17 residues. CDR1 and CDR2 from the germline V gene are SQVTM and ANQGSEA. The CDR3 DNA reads TGCAGCGTTGAAGTATCGGGGCGGGTGTTTCAGTACACTGAAGCTTTCTTT. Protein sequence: CSVEVSGRVFQYTEAFF.

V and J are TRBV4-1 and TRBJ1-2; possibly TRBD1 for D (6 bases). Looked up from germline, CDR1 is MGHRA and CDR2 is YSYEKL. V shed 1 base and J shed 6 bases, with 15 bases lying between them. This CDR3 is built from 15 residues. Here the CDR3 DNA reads TGCGCCAGCAGCCAAGCCCCACAGGGTAGGGATGGCTACACCTTC. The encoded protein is CASSQAPQGRDGYTF.

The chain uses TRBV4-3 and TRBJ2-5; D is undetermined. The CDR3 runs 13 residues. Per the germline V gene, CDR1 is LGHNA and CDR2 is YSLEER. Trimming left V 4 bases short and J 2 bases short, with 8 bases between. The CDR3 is CASSRETQETQYF. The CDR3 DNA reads TGCGCCAGCAGCCGAGAGACTCAAGAGACCCAGTACTTC.

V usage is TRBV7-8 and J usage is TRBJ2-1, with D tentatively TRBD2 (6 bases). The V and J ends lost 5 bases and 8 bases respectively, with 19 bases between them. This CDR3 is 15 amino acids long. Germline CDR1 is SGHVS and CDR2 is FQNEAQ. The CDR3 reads CASSRIAGRGYEQFF. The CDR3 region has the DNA TGTGCCAGCAGCCGTATTGCCGGGAGAGGGTATGAGCAGTTCTTC.

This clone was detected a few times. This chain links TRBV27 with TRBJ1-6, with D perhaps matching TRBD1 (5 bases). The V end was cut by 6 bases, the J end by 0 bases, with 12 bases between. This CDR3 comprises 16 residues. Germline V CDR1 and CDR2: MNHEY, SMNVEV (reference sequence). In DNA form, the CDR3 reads TGTGCCAGCAGGCTGGGGCCTAGCTCCTATAATTCACCCCTCCACTTT. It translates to CASRLGPSSYNSPLHF.

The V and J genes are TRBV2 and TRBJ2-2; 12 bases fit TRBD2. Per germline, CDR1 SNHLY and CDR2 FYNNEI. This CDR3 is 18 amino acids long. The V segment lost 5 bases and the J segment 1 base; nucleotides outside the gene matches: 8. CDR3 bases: TGTGCCAGCAGTACCCGACTAGCGGGGGCCGGGAACACCGGGGAGCTGTTTTTT. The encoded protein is CASSTRLAGAGNTGELFF. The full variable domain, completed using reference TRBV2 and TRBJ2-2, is EPEVTQTPSHQVTQMGQEVILRCVPISNHLYFYWYRQILGQKVEFLVSFYNNEISEKSEIFDDQFSVERPDGSNFTLKIRSTKLEDSAMYFCASSTRLAGAGNTGELFFGEGSRLTVL.

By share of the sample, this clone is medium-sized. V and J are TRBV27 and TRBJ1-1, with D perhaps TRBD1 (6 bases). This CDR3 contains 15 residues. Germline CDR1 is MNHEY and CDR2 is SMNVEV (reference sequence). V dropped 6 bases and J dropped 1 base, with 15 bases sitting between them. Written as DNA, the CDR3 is TGTGCCAGCAGGGATATGGGGGCGAGGAACACTGAAGCTTTCTTT. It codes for CASRDMGARNTEAFF.

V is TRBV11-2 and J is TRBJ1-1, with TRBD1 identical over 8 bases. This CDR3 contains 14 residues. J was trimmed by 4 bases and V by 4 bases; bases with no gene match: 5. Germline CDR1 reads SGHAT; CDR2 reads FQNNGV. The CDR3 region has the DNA TGTGCCAGCAGCTCGACAGGGGTCTCCACTGAAGCTTTCTTT. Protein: CASSSTGVSTEAFF.